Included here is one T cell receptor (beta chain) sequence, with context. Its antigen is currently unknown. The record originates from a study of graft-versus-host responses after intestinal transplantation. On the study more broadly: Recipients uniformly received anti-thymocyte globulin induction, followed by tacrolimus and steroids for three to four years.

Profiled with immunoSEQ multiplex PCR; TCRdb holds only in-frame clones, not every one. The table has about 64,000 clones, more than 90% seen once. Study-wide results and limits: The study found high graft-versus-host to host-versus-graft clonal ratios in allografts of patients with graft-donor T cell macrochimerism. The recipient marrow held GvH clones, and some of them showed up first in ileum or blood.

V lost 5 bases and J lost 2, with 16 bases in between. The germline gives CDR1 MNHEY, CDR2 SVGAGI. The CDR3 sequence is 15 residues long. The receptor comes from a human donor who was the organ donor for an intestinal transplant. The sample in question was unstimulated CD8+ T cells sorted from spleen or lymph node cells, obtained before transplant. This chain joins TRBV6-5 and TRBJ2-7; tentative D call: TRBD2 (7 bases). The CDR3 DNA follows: TGTGCCAGCAGTCCGGAACAGGGAGGGGCCTACGAGCAGTACTTC. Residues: CASSPEQGGAYEQYF.